The clone carrying this T cell receptor beta chain was observed many times. Antigen unknown. Presentation of ophthalmopathy in the donors involved moderate-to-severe activity, CAS ≥3, NOSPECS ≥4 and a duration under 3 months. PBMCs were isolated by Ficoll-Paque density gradient centrifugation, using about 10 ml of fresh peripheral blood as the starting material. These data are taken from a study of Graves' ophthalmopathy and Graves' hyperthyroidism. Study results and caveats: Using a 13-signature model, the authors split ophthalmopathy from stable hyperthyroidism, with roughly 90% sensitivity and around 84% specificity. Most clonotypes expanded in thyroid above 0.001 frequency were present in blood too.

For repertoire sequencing, the TCR beta CDR3 regions were amplified from RNA transcripts. RT-PCR in the first round used HTBI primers; a second-round multiplex PCR followed. Via MiXCR, TCRdb re-called the multiplex PCR reads, giving one row per CDR3 protein. The sample lists about 210,000 distinct CDR3 sequences, approximately 29% seen once, with 9.1% in the top ten. V lost 7 bases to trimming and J lost 2 bases, with 12 bases between them. The germline gives CDR1 LNHDA, CDR2 SQIVND (reference sequence). The CDR3 totals 14 residues. The gene calls are TRBV19 and TRBJ1-5; D not certain. Material: peripheral blood. The clonotype originates from a man aged 45-65 years with Graves' ophthalmopathy. In DNA, the CDR3 is TGTGCCAGTAAGGTCGGGAACGGCAATCAGCCCCAGCATTTT. Amino acid sequence: CASKVGNGNQPQHF.